Below, 30 T cell receptor beta chains from the same sample are listed, as sequenced in a study of blood T cell repertoires in COVID-19. Sequencing was performed with immunoSEQ multiplex PCR; in TCRdb, only in-frame clones are kept and a portion is missing. The table includes under 40,000 clones, almost 90% detected once. What was sequenced was peripheral blood. Receptors originate from a man aged 60 to 69 with active COVID-19.

V is TRBV21-1 and J is TRBJ2-4; the DNA was not used to check the table's D call, TRBD1. TRBV21-1 is classified as a pseudogene. The CDR3 sequence is 18 residues long. The CDR3 DNA sequence: TGTGCCAGCCTCCGGGACAGGGGGCGGGTAGTAGCCAAAAACATTCAGTACTTC. Translated: CASLRDRGRVVAKNIQYF.

The chain joins TRBV7-2 to TRBJ2-3; TRBD2 aligns across 8 bases. V dropped 0 bases and J dropped 0; count of bases not matched to a gene: 5. The CDR3 totals 17 residues. In germline, CDR1 is SGHTA, CDR2 FQGNSA. The CDR3 region is CASSLAPSGGSTDTQYF. CDR3 nucleotides: TGTGCCAGCAGCTTAGCGCCCAGCGGGGGTAGCACAGATACGCAGTATTTT. The full variable domain, in which reference TRBV7-2 and TRBJ2-3 provide the parts outside the CDR3, is GAGVSQSPSNKVTEKGKDVELRCDPISGHTALYWYRQSLGQGLEFLIYFQGNSAPDKSGLPSDRFSAERTGGSVSTLTIQRTQQEDSAVYLCASSLAPSGGSTDTQYFGPGTRLTVL.

This clone was seen only a few times. The J gene is TRBJ1-5, the V gene TRBV6-5; no clear D. Germline CDR1 MNHEY, CDR2 SVGAGI. This CDR3 spans 13 amino acids. Trimming shortened V by 6 bases and J by 6 bases, and 12 bases separated the two germline ends. CDR3 sequence: CASSTFRGQPQHF. The DNA for the CDR3 is TGTGCCAGCAGCACCTTTCGGGGTCAGCCCCAGCATTTT.

V usage is TRBV12-3 or TRBV12-4 and J usage is TRBJ1-2; 8 bases fit TRBD1. Trimming cost V 7 bases and J 4 bases; bases outside gene matches: 5. The CDR3 is 13 amino acids. DNA for the CDR3: TGTGCCAGCAAAAAACAGGGGGGCTATGGCTACACCTTC. This encodes CASKKQGGYGYTF.

This chain uses TRBV3-1 (or the pseudogene TRBV3-2) with TRBJ2-6; TRBD1 might be the D (5 bases). Germline V gene sequence: CDR1 LGHDT, CDR2 YNNKEL (reference sequence). The CDR3 runs to 17 residues. V shed 1 base and J shed 2 bases, with 12 bases lying between them. CDR3 nucleotides: TGTGCCAGCAGCCAAGTAGGCAGGACAACTGGGGCCAACGTCCTGACTTTC. Encoded protein: CASSQVGRTTGANVLTF.

V gene TRBV13 combines with J gene TRBJ2-1, with 8 bases matching TRBD2. The V and J ends lost 4 bases and 4 bases, in that order; junction bases with no gene match: 6. The CDR3 extends over 15 amino acids. Per germline, CDR1 PRHDT and CDR2 FYEKMQ (reference sequence). The CDR3 loop reads CASSSPGTRYNEQFF. The CDR3 region has the DNA TGTGCCAGCAGCTCCCCCGGGACTAGGTACAATGAGCAGTTCTTC.

The V call is TRBV11-1, the J call TRBJ2-1; 14 positions agree with TRBD2. Per germline, CDR1 SGHAT and CDR2 FQDESV (reference sequence). The CDR3 is 16 amino acids. Trimming cost V 5 bases and J 6 bases; bases outside gene matches: 6. The CDR3 protein is CASSVRTSGGRNEQFF. CDR3 coding DNA: TGTGCCAGCAGCGTCAGGACTAGCGGGGGGCGCAATGAGCAGTTCTTC. Complete variable domain (other parts from reference TRBV11-1 and TRBJ2-1): EAEVAQSPRYKITEKSQAVAFWCDPISGHATLYWYRQILGQGPELLVQFQDESVVDDSQLPKDRFSAERLKGVDSTLKIQPAELGDSAMYLCASSVRTSGGRNEQFFGPGTRLTVL.

The chain has TRBV3-1 (or the pseudogene TRBV3-2) and TRBJ2-2; 8 bases are a match to TRBD1. With 3 bases clipped from V and 0 bases from J, the junction kept 9 bases outside the gene matches. Germline CDR1 is LGHDT and CDR2 is YNNKEL (reference sequence). This CDR3 spans 18 amino acids. The CDR3 coding sequence is TGTGCCAGCAGCCAGGTGGCCAGGGGGCGACCGAACACCGGGGAGCTGTTTTTT. Its protein is CASSQVARGRPNTGELFF.

The J gene is TRBJ1-4, the V gene TRBV3-1 (or the pseudogene TRBV3-2); tentative D call: TRBD1 (5 bases). Per the germline V gene, CDR1 is LGHDT and CDR2 is YNNKEL (reference sequence). The CDR3 is 15 residues long. Between the trimmed V and J ends, which lost 4 bases and 4 bases, there was a span of 13 bases. The CDR3 DNA reads TGTGCCAGCAGCCCCCGGGGGGGATTTAATGAAAAACTGTTTTTT. This encodes CASSPRGGFNEKLFF.

The chain links TRBV7-8 to TRBJ2-7; 14 nucleotides align to TRBD2. Trimming took 3 bases from V and 9 from J; bases not matched to a gene: 4. CDR1 and CDR2 (germline): SGHVS, FQNEAQ. The CDR3 loop spans 14 amino acids. The CDR3: CASSLGTSGGLQYF. The CDR3 nucleotides are TGTGCCAGCAGCTTGGGGACTAGCGGGGGTCTGCAGTACTTC.

V usage is TRBV19 and J usage is TRBJ1-1, with 7 bases fitting TRBD1. The CDR3 loop spans 15 amino acids. Germline V gives CDR1 LNHDA, CDR2 SQIVND (reference sequence). The ends lost 5 bases at V and 5 bases at J; junction bases unmatched: 11. In nucleotides, the CDR3 is TGTGCCAGTAGTCCGCACGACAGGGTTTTTACTGAAGCTTTCTTT. Translated: CASSPHDRVFTEAFF. The variable domain in full, with the rest retrieved from reference TRBV19 and TRBJ1-1, is DGGITQSPKYLFRKEGQNVTLSCEQNLNHDAMYWYRQDPGQGLRLIYYSQIVNDFQKGDIAEGYSVSREKKESFPLTVTSAQKNPTAFYLCASSPHDRVFTEAFFGQGTRLTVV.

The chain employs TRBV27 and TRBJ2-7; tentatively, D is TRBD2 (5 bases). The CDR3 sequence is 14 residues long. Trimming cost V 4 bases and J 0 bases, with 10 bases left between them. Germline values: CDR1 MNHEY, CDR2 SMNVEV (reference sequence). This CDR3 is CASSSLGDSYEQYF. The CDR3 DNA follows: TGTGCCAGCAGTTCACTCGGGGACTCCTACGAGCAGTACTTC.

The rearrangement links TRBV6-4 to TRBJ2-1; TRBD1 matches 7 bases. The CDR3 runs to 13 residues. Germline V lookup: CDR1 MRHNA, CDR2 SNTAGT. Germline trimming cut 3 bases from V and 8 bases from J; bases unmatched to any gene: 4. The CDR3 nucleotides are TGTGCCAGCAGTGAGGTAGGGGGCTATGAGCAGTTCTTC. Translated, it gives CASSEVGGYEQFF.

The chain combines TRBV4-2 with TRBJ2-7, with 10 bases that match TRBD1. Germline-derived CDR1 and CDR2 are LGHNA and YNFKEQ. The CDR3 spans 15 residues. The V gene end was trimmed by 0 bases and the J gene end by 4 bases; junction bases not matched to a gene: 3. The CDR3 loop reads CASSQEGDRGYEQYF. The CDR3 DNA reads TGTGCCAGCAGCCAAGAGGGGGACAGGGGTTACGAGCAGTACTTC.

The gene calls are TRBV29-1 and TRBJ2-5, with TRBD2 as a possible D gene (7 bases). V lost 7 bases to trimming and J lost 5 bases, with 23 bases between them. CDR3 length equals 15 residues. Germline assignment: CDR1 SQVTM and CDR2 ANQGSEA. The CDR3 reads CSAIHPGGGAETQYF. CDR3 bases: TGCAGCGCCATTCACCCGGGGGGCGGAGCGGAGACCCAGTACTTC. The whole variable domain, remainder taken from reference TRBV29-1 and TRBJ2-5, is SAVISQKPSRDICQRGTSLTIQCQVDSQVTMMFWYRQQPGQSLTLIATANQGSEATYESGFVIDKFPISRPNLTFSTLTVSNMSPEDSSIYLCSAIHPGGGAETQYFGPGTRLLVL.

The chain carries TRBV5-8 and TRBJ2-3; tentatively, D is TRBD1 (6 bases). This CDR3 region has 19 residues. Germline V lookup: CDR1 SGHTS, CDR2 YDEGEE. V lost 0 bases, J lost 1 base, and 21 bases lay in between. The CDR3 sequence is CASSLAGSSRAGGTDTQYF. The CDR3 DNA reads TGTGCCAGCAGCTTGGCCGGCTCGTCACGGGCAGGGGGCACAGATACGCAGTATTTT. The variable domain in full, with the rest retrieved from reference TRBV5-8 and TRBJ2-3, is EAGVTQSPTHLIKTRGQQATLRCSPISGHTSVYWYQQALGLGLQFLLWYDEGEERNRGNFPPRFSGRQFPNYSSELNVNALELEDSALYLCASSLAGSSRAGGTDTQYFGPGTRLTVL.

In its sample, this clone was seen once. The chain is built from TRBV7-8 and TRBJ1-1; D is ambiguous. Trimming left V 1 base short and J 3 bases short, with 15 bases between. Germline-derived CDR1 and CDR2 are SGHVS and FQNEAQ. This CDR3 contains 16 residues. CDR3 DNA sequence: TGTGCCAGCAGCTTAGGTTGGCAGCCGAGGGACACTGAAGCTTTCTTT. Residues: CASSLGWQPRDTEAFF.

This chain links TRBV6-5 with TRBJ1-2; D is undetermined. The germline V gene has CDR1 MNHEY and CDR2 SVGAGI. The ends were cut back, 6 bases at V and 0 bases at J, with 11 bases in the middle. The CDR3 is 14 residues long. The DNA for the CDR3 is TGTGCCAGCAGCAGGACGGGATCTAACTATGGCTACACCTTC. Amino acid sequence: CASSRTGSNYGYTF.

The chain couples TRBV21-1 to TRBJ2-1; no DNA check was done on the table's D call, TRBD2. TRBV21-1 is a listed pseudogene. The CDR3 is 15 residues long. CDR3 nucleotides: TGTGCCAGCAGCTCCCAGCGGGGGGGCGTCCATGAGCAGTTCTTC. The encoded protein is CASSSQRGGVHEQFF.

The V call is TRBV5-4, the J call TRBJ2-7; 12 bases align to TRBD2. Germline CDR1 SGHNT, CDR2 YYREEE (reference sequence). Unmatched junction bases numbered 9, after V lost 0 bases and J lost 2 bases. The length of the CDR3 is 18 residues. The CDR3 nucleotides are TGTGCCAGCAGCTTGGCCCGTGGGCTAGCGGGGGGGGCCTACGAGCAGTACTTC. Amino acid sequence: CASSLARGLAGGAYEQYF.

This chain links TRBV28 with TRBJ1-2; 8 bases agree with TRBD1. V shed 7 bases, J shed 5 bases, and the junction held 12 bases outside the gene matches. CDR3 length: 15 residues. Germline assignment: CDR1 MDHEN and CDR2 SYDVKM. DNA of the CDR3: TGTGCCAGCATCGTACAGGGGGGAGCCCGTTATGGCTACACCTTC. Its translation is CASIVQGGARYGYTF.

This clone was detected once. The CDR3 DNA reads TGTGCCAGCAGCGTAGGGGTAGCGGCCACAGATACGCAGTATTTT. Protein sequence: CASSVGVAATDTQYF. The chain combines TRBV9 with TRBJ2-3; perhaps TRBD2 as D (6 bases). Germline values: CDR1 SGDLS, CDR2 YYNGEE. V lost 0 bases to trimming and J lost 2 bases, with 10 bases between them. This CDR3 region has 15 residues.

This rearrangement joins TRBV11-2 to TRBJ2-7, with TRBD1 as a possible D gene (6 bases). There are 15 residues in the CDR3. The V and J ends lost 1 base and 3 bases respectively, with 13 bases between them. CDR1 and CDR2 (germline): SGHAT, FQNNGV. In nucleotides, the CDR3 is TGTGCCAGCAGCTTAGTTCCGGGACAAAACTACGAGCAGTACTTC. Encoded protein: CASSLVPGQNYEQYF.

This chain uses TRBV11-3 with TRBJ1-2; a weak D match, TRBD1 (5 bases). Looked up from germline, CDR1 is SGHNT and CDR2 is YENEEA. The CDR3 runs to 15 residues. Trimming removed 0 bases at V and 4 bases at J, with 12 bases between. CDR3: CASSLERGETYGYTF. The CDR3 DNA follows: TGTGCCAGCAGCTTAGAGCGGGGGGAGACCTATGGCTACACCTTC.

This clone was found a few times. This chain links TRBV3-1 (or the pseudogene TRBV3-2) with TRBJ1-1; perhaps TRBD1 as D (6 bases). This CDR3 has 12 amino acids. Per germline, CDR1 LGHDT and CDR2 YNNKEL (reference sequence). V lost 4 bases and J 10 bases, leaving 13 bases between the germline ends. In nucleotides, the CDR3 is TGTGCCAGCAGCCTTCAGGGGATAAGAGCTTTCTTT. Encoded protein: CASSLQGIRAFF.

In regard to this clone: Other DNA sequences in this specimen translate into the identical CDR3. The V and J genes are TRBV9 and TRBJ1-2, with 7 bases that match TRBD1. CDR1 is SGDLS and CDR2 is YYNGEE in the germline V gene. The V gene end was trimmed by 3 bases and the J gene end by 4 bases; junction bases not matched to a gene: 9. This CDR3 contains 15 residues. The CDR3 nucleotides are TGTGCCAGCAGCGAACGGCAGGGGGGTTCCTATGGCTACACCTTC. Protein: CASSERQGGSYGYTF.

This clone was counted a few times. This chain connects TRBV18 to TRBJ2-3, with D uncertain. This CDR3 has 14 residues. Germline V CDR1 and CDR2: KGHSH, LQKENI. V was cut by 2 bases and J by 4 bases, with 10 bases left in between. For the CDR3, the DNA is TGTGCCAGCTCACCAGGGCGAGCCCCAGATACGCAGTATTTT. As protein: CASSPGRAPDTQYF.

CDR3 DNA sequence: TGTGCCAGCAGCCGAGGCGGGGACACTGAAGCTTTCTTT. Its translation is CASSRGGDTEAFF. The chain has TRBV6-5 and TRBJ1-1; D ambiguous. This CDR3 is built from 13 residues. V lost 6 bases to trimming and J lost 3 bases, with 11 bases between them. Germline values: CDR1 MNHEY, CDR2 SVGAGI.

This chain connects TRBV28 to TRBJ1-2; 8 bases map to TRBD1. The CDR3 contains 14 residues. Germline CDR1 reads MDHEN; CDR2 reads SYDVKM. The V gene end was trimmed by 2 bases and the J gene end by 5 bases; junction bases not matched to a gene: 4. CDR3 DNA: TGTGCCAGCAGTTTACCAGGGGGCAAATATGGCTACACCTTC. Translation gives CASSLPGGKYGYTF.

The rearrangement uses TRBV7-6 and TRBJ2-1; 8 bases agree with TRBD1. Germline lookup yields CDR1 SGHVS and CDR2 FNYEAQ. The CDR3 contains 15 residues. Losses at the gene ends were 3 bases for V and 4 bases for J; bases not matched to a gene: 5. This chain's CDR3 is CASSFDRGRYNEQFF. In nucleotides, the CDR3 is TGTGCCAGCAGCTTCGACAGGGGTAGGTACAATGAGCAGTTCTTC.